The 12 T cell receptor beta chains below were found in one sample sequenced in a study of T cell repertoires in cytomegalovirus infection. TCRdb independently ran MiXCR on the reads; one entry per CDR3 protein. This repertoire shows fewer than 700,000 distinct CDR3 sequences, less than 25% found once; its top ten account for around 7.6%. Sample: CD8+ T cells from PBMCs. Source of these receptors: a human donor in good health (CMV status not recorded). Some clones in this sample may be carry-over from other donors' samples.

The chain recombines TRBV10-1 with TRBJ2-3, with a tentative D call TRBD2 (6 bases). CDR1 is WNHNN, CDR2 SYGVQD, per germline (reference sequence). The CDR3 covers 15 residues. The V gene lost 4 bases and the J gene lost 2 bases, with 13 bases spanning the gap. CDR3 nucleotides: TGCGCCAGCAGTGGCGGGGCGGTTCTCACAGATACGCAGTATTTT. This sequence encodes CASSGGAVLTDTQYF.

The V gene is TRBV7-9, the J gene TRBJ2-7; no clear D gene. The CDR3 contains 13 residues. The V gene's germline CDR1 is SEHNR and CDR2 FQNEAQ (reference sequence). Trimming took off 6 bases at V and 2 bases at J, with 11 bases between the two ends. CDR3 protein: CASRPGSTYEQYF. The CDR3 DNA reads as TGTGCCAGCAGGCCGGGCTCGACCTACGAGCAGTACTTC.

The sample holds many counts of this clonotype. The V and J genes are TRBV7-6 and TRBJ1-4; 7 positions agree with TRBD1. CDR1 is SGHVS and CDR2 is FNYEAQ in the germline V gene. The CDR3 spans 13 residues. J gave up 8 bases and V 5 bases, and 5 bases lay outside the gene matches. The CDR3 DNA follows: TGTGCCAGCAGCCAGGGGGAGGAGGAAAAACTGTTTTTT. Translation: CASSQGEEEKLFF.

This clonotype was recorded at least ten times. The chain is built from TRBV7-2 and TRBJ2-2; D gene unclear. Germline CDR1 reads SGHTA; CDR2 reads FQGNSA. The V and J ends lost 4 bases and 6 bases respectively, with 15 bases between them. The CDR3 is made up of 15 amino acids. Here the CDR3 reads CASSWTPGSPGELFF. The CDR3 nucleotides are TGTGCCAGCAGCTGGACCCCTGGTTCGCCCGGGGAGCTGTTTTTT.

This clonotype showed up just once. The chain employs TRBV14 and TRBJ2-2; D is unclear. Germline loops: CDR1 SGHDN, CDR2 FVKESK. V lost 2 bases to trimming and J lost 3 bases, with 4 bases between them. CDR3 length: 13 amino acids. This chain's CDR3 is CASSQFDTGELFF. The CDR3 DNA reads as TGTGCCAGCAGCCAATTCGACACCGGGGAGCTGTTTTTT.

This clonotype was counted a few times. The chain recombines TRBV20-1 with TRBJ2-1; 10 bases are a match to TRBD1. The CDR3 consists of 14 residues. V was pared by 6 bases and J by 4 bases, with 6 bases of the junction left unmatched. Germline V lookup: CDR1 DFQATT, CDR2 SNEGSKA (reference sequence). CDR3 residues: CSASTGGDYNEQFF. The DNA of the CDR3 is TGCAGTGCATCGACAGGGGGCGATTACAATGAGCAGTTCTTC.

The chain links TRBV28 to TRBJ2-2; D gene uncertain. CDR1 is MDHEN, CDR2 SYDVKM, per germline. The CDR3 length is 16 residues. V lost 6 bases and J lost 0, with 14 bases in between. The CDR3 is CASRPLPRTNTGELFF. The CDR3 DNA sequence: TGTGCCAGCAGACCCCTCCCCAGGACGAACACCGGGGAGCTGTTTTTT. Complete variable domain (other parts from reference TRBV28 and TRBJ2-2): DVKVTQSSRYLVKRTGEKVFLECVQDMDHENMFWYRQDPGLGLRLIYFSYDVKMKEKGDIPEGYSVSREKKERFSLILESASTNQTSMYLCASRPLPRTNTGELFFGEGSRLTVL.

This clonotype occurred many times. The chain carries TRBV24-1 and TRBJ2-7; 8 nucleotides line up with TRBD1. CDR1 is KGHDR and CDR2 is SFDVKD in the germline V gene. This CDR3 is built from 17 residues. J lost 2 bases, V lost 4 bases, and 12 bases had no gene match. As DNA, the CDR3 is TGTGCCACCAGTGACGCGCGGGGACAGGCTGTCCCCTACGAGCAGTACGTC. It specifies CATSDARGQAVPYEQYV.

At least ten counts were recorded for this clonotype. The chain employs TRBV7-6 and TRBJ2-5, with 9 positions matching TRBD1. The germline gives CDR1 SGHVS, CDR2 FNYEAQ. The CDR3 covers 18 residues. Trimming removed 1 base from V and 3 bases from J; junction bases left unmatched: 12. The CDR3 is CASSLEPFSRDREETQYF. The CDR3 region has the DNA TGTGCCAGCAGCTTAGAGCCTTTCTCCCGGGACAGGGAAGAGACCCAGTACTTC.

This clonotype was seen only once. This chain links TRBV20-1 with TRBJ1-5, with TRBD1 matching over 12 bases. This CDR3 has 18 amino acids. Germline assignment: CDR1 DFQATT and CDR2 SNEGSKA (reference sequence). Trimming at V came to 1 base and at J to 5 bases, leaving 12 bases not matched to a gene. The CDR3, as DNA: TGCAGTGCTAGAGGAGCCGGGACAGGGGGCATTTTGGATCAGCCCCAGCATTTT. Translation gives CSARGAGTGGILDQPQHF.

The chain carries TRBV6-2 or TRBV6-3 and TRBJ2-7; perhaps D is TRBD1 or TRBD2 (5 bases each). The V and J ends lost 8 bases and 2 bases respectively, with 16 bases between them. Germline V CDR1 and CDR2: MNHEY, SVGEGT. CDR3 length: 14 residues. DNA of the CDR3: TGTGCCAGCGGTGCTCCGGGACGGCCCTACGAGCAGTACTTC. Protein product: CASGAPGRPYEQYF.

The table lists this clonotype with a few counts. The chain is built from TRBV6-2 or TRBV6-3 and TRBJ2-1; 8 bases agree with TRBD1. The ends lost 2 bases at V and 4 bases at J; junction bases unmatched: 4. Looked up from germline, CDR1 is MNHEY and CDR2 is SVGEGT. CDR3 length equals 15 residues. The CDR3: CASSYQGADYNEQFF. The CDR3 DNA sequence: TGTGCCAGCAGTTACCAGGGGGCGGATTACAATGAGCAGTTCTTC.